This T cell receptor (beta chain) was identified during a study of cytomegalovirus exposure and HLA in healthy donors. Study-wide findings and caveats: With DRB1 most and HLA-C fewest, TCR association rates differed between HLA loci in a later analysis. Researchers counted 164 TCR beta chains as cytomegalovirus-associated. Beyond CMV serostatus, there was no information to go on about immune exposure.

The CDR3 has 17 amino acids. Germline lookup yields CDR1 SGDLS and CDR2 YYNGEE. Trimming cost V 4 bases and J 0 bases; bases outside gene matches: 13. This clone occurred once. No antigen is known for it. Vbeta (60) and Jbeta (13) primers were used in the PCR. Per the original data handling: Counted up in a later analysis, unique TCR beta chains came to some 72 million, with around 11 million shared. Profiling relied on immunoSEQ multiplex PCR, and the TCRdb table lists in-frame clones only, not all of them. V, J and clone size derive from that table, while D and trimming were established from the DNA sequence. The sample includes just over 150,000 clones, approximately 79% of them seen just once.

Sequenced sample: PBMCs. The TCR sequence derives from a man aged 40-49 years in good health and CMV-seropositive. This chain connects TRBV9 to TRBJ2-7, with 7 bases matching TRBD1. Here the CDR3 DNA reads TGTGCCAGCAGCCCCTATCAGTGGAAGGGGGCCTCCTACGAGCAGTACTTC. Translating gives CASSPYQWKGASYEQYF.